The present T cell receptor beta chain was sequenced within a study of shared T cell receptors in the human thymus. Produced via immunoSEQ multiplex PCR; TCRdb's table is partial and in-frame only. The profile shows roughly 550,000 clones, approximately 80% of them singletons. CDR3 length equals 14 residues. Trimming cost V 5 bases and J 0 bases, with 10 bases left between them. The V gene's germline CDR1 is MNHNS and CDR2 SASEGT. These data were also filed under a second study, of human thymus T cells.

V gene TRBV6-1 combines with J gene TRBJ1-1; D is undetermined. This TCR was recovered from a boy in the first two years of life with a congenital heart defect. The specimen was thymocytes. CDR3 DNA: TGTGCCAGCAGTACCGGTCGGTTGAACACTGAAGCTTTCTTT. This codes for CASSTGRLNTEAFF.